This TCR beta chain was recorded in a study of blood T cell repertoires in COVID-19. Looking at the study overall: The origin of the acute and convalescent COVID-19 samples was the United States, Italy and Spain.

The junction had 5 bases not matched to a gene; V was cut back by 6 bases and J by 0 bases. Germline-derived CDR1 and CDR2 are GTSNPN and SVGIG (reference sequence). This CDR3 spans 14 amino acids. Assignments of participants to cohorts depended upon their own reported clinical history. Original methodology: Amplification from reference gene primers served as the basis for estimated nucleated cell counts. Sequenced by immunoSEQ multiplex PCR; TCRdb stores in-frame clones only, minus some. V, J and clone size reflect that table, while D and trimming were determined from the DNA. Of about 240,000 clones in the sample, around 86% are singletons; the top ten hold 3% to 4%.

The specimen sequenced was PBMCs or T cells enriched from blood (not recorded which). This clonotype was sampled from a woman aged 40 to 55 with acute COVID-19. The V call is TRBV30, the J call TRBJ2-3, with 8 bases aligning to TRBD2. CDR3 nucleotide sequence: TGTGCCTGTAAAGCGGGAGTGAGCACAGATACGCAGTATTTT. It yields the protein CACKAGVSTDTQYF.